This TCR beta chain was sequenced during a study of Graves' ophthalmopathy and Graves' hyperthyroidism. The study amplified TCR beta CDR3 regions using RNA transcripts. First-round RT-PCR employed HTBI primers, with a second-round multiplex PCR after it. TCRdb reprocessed the multiplex PCR reads via MiXCR and lists one record per CDR3 protein. The sample lists 350,000 to 450,000 distinct CDR3 sequences, around 16% occurring once. Notes on this clonotype: The antigen remains unidentified.

The germline V gene has CDR1 MDHEN and CDR2 SYDVKM. V was shortened by 6 bases and J by 2 bases, with 11 bases between the two germline ends. CDR3 size: 14 residues. Points from the study as a whole: Ophthalmopathy progression was predicted by the model at 70.59% sensitivity and about 74% specificity.

The chain uses TRBV28 and TRBJ1-5; D gene unclear. The sequence came from a woman aged 18-29 years with Graves' ophthalmopathy. The sequencing sample was made of peripheral blood. CDR3 nucleotides: TGTGCCAGCAGCCACCGTAATCGCAATCAGCCCCAGCATTTT. This translates into CASSHRNRNQPQHF. The whole variable domain, remainder taken from reference TRBV28 and TRBJ1-5, is DVKVTQSSRYLVKRTGEKVFLECVQDMDHENMFWYRQDPGLGLRLIYFSYDVKMKEKGDIPEGYSVSREKKERFSLILESASTNQTSMYLCASSHRNRNQPQHFGDGTRLSIL.